This T cell receptor (beta chain) was documented in a study of low-dose radiotherapy and immunotherapy resistance in tumors. About the study: Both drugs were delivered intravenously to patients (nivolumab 240 mg every two weeks and ipilimumab 1 mg/kg every six weeks).

Germline V gives CDR1 DFQATT, CDR2 SNEGSKA (reference sequence). V lost 7 bases, J lost 4 bases, and 15 bases stayed unmatched. This CDR3 contains 16 residues. This clonotype appeared many times. As to time point: after trial treatment. Treatment: LDRT plus nivolumab, ipilimumab, low-dose cyclophosphamide and aspirin (RACIN trial). Primers used for first-strand cDNA, a TRAV- and TRBV-specific set, covered both alpha and beta chains. Using a constant-region primer together with a V-primer adapter, TCRs were subjected to 20 PCR cycles of amplification. One entry per CDR3 protein, called by TCRdb with MiXCR from the reads. Of roughly 40,000 distinct CDR3 sequences in the sample, less than 30% are singletons; the top ten hold about a tenth.

The clonotype comes from a male donor with prostate cancer. The chain has TRBV20-1 and TRBJ2-1; 8 bases are shared with TRBD2. This specimen was PBMCs, taken after low-dose radiotherapy plus immunotherapy. CDR3 in amino acids: CSGISGTVLGYNEQFF. In nucleotides, the CDR3 is TGCAGTGGTATTAGCGGGACGGTTCTGGGGTACAATGAGCAGTTCTTC.